This T cell receptor (beta chain) was captured by sequencing in a study of CD8 T cells in Susac syndrome. Across the study: Patients with Susac syndrome who were sequenced included five or six with active disease and eight in remission. Blood was drawn from Susac syndrome patients while they were therapy-naive, on corticosteroids, or on intravenous immunoglobulin alone. General observations from the study: Clonal expansion did not appear in Susac syndrome CD4+ T cell repertoires.

Reverse transcription of about 0.45 to 1 ug RNA was carried out with random hexamers. A multiplex approach, immunoSEQ multiplex PCR, amplified TCR beta CDR3 across 54 Vbeta and 13 Jbeta. One entry per CDR3 protein results from TCRdb running MiXCR on the immunoSEQ multiplex PCR reads. The data contain around 150,000 distinct CDR3 sequences, around 93% of them singletons. For this clonotype: The antigen remains unidentified.

The specimen sequenced was CD4+ T cells from PBMCs. This sequence was found in a human donor with Susac syndrome.

CDR3 in DNA: TGTGCCAGCAGCCCATCTGCTAGCGGACCCACCGGGGAGCTGTTTTTT. Its protein is CASSPSASGPTGELFF. The chain uses TRBV3-1 and TRBJ2-2, with 7 bases fitting TRBD2. This CDR3 has 16 amino acids. Looked up from germline, CDR1 is LGHDT and CDR2 is YNNKEL (reference sequence). The V segment lost 4 bases and the J segment 4 bases; nucleotides outside the gene matches: 9. Drawing the rest from reference TRBV3-1 and TRBJ2-2, the complete variable domain is DTAVSQTPKYLVTQMGNDKSIKCEQNLGHDTMYWYKQDSKKFLKIMFSYNNKELIINETVPNRFSPKSPDKAHLNLHINSLELGDSAVYFCASSPSASGPTGELFFGEGSRLTVL.